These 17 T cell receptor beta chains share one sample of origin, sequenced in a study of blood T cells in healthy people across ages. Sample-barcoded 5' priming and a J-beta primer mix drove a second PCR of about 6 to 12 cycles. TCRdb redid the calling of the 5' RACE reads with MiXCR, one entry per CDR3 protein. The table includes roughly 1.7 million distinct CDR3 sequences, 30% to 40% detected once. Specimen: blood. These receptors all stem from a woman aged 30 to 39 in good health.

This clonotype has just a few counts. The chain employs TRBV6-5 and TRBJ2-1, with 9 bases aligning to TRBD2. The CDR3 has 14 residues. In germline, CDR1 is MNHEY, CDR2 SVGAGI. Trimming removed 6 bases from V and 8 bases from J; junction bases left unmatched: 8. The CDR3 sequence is CASRRGGERDEQFF. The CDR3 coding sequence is TGTGCCAGCAGGCGCGGGGGGGAGCGGGATGAGCAGTTCTTC.

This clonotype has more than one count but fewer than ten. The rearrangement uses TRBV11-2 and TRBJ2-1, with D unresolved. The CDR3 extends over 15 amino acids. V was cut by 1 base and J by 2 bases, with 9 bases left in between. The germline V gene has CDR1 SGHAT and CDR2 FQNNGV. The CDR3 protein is CASSLVGSAYNEQFF. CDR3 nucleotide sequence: TGTGCCAGCAGCTTAGTGGGTTCCGCCTACAATGAGCAGTTCTTC.

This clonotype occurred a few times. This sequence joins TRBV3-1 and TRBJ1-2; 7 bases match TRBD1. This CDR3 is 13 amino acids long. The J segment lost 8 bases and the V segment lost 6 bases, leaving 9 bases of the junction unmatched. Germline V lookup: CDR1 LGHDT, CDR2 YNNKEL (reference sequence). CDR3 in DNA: TGTGCCAGCAGTCCCTACAGGGGACTCGGCTACACCTTC. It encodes CASSPYRGLGYTF.

The CDR3, as DNA: TGCGCCAGCAGCGATGACAGGTTGGATGAAAAACTGTTTTTT. Amino acid sequence: CASSDDRLDEKLFF. The rearrangement uses TRBV5-1 and TRBJ1-4, with D possibly matching TRBD1 (6 bases). This CDR3 spans 14 amino acids. V lost 4 bases and J 6 bases, leaving 13 bases between the germline ends. Germline CDR1 is SGHRS and CDR2 is YFSETQ.

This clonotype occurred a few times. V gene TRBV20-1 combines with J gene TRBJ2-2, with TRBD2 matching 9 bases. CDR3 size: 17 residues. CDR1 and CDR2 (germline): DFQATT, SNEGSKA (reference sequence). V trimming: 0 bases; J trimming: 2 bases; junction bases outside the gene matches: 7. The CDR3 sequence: CSARDLGGRVNTGELFF. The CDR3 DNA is TGCAGTGCTAGAGATCTCGGCGGGAGGGTAAACACCGGGGAGCTGTTTTTT.

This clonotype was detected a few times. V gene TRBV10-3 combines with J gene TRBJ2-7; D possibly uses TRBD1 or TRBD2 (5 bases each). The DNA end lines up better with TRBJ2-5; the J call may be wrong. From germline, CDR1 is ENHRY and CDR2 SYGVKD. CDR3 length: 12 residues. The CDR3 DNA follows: TGTGCCATCGCAGGGACCCGAGAGACCCAGTACTTC. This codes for CAIAGTRETQYF.

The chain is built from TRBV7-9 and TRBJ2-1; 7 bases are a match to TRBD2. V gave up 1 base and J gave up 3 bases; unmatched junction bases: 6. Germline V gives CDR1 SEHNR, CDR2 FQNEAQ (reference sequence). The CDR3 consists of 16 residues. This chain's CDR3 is CASSLEVGGGYNEQFF. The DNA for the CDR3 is TGTGCCAGCAGCTTAGAGGTTGGCGGGGGCTACAATGAGCAGTTCTTC.

In DNA, the CDR3 is TGTGCCAGCAGTCCCTCCTCCGGGACAGGGTTCACTGAAGCTTTCTTT. Its protein is CASSPSSGTGFTEAFF. V usage is TRBV6-1 and J usage is TRBJ1-1, with 9 bases fitting TRBD1. Trimming removed 5 bases from V and 4 bases from J; junction bases left unmatched: 11. This CDR3 contains 16 residues. The germline V gene has CDR1 MNHNS and CDR2 SASEGT.

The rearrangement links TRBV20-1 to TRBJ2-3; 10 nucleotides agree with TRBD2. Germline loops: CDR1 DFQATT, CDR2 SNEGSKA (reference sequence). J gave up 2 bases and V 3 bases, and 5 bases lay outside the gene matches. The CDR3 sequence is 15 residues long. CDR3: CSARKTSGFTDTQYF. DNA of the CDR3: TGCAGTGCTAGGAAGACTAGCGGGTTCACAGATACGCAGTATTTT.

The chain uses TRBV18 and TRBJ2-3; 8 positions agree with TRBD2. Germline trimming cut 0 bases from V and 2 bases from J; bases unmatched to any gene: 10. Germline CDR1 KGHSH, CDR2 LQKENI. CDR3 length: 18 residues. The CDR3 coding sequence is TGTGCCAGCTCACCACCACGCGTCAGCGGGGGTACCACAGATACGCAGTATTTT. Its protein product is CASSPPRVSGGTTDTQYF. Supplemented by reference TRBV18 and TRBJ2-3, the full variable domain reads NAGVMQNPRHLVRRRGQEARLRCSPMKGHSHVYWYRQLPEEGLKFMVYLQKENIIDESGMPKERFSAEFPKEGPSILRIQQVVRGDSAAYFCASSPPRVSGGTTDTQYFGPGTRLTVL.

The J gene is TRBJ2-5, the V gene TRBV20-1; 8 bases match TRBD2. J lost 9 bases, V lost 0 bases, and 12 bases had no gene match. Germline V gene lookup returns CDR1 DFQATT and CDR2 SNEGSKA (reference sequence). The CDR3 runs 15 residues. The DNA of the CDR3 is TGCAGTGCTAGAGACCCTAATCGCGGGGGGTTGGCCCAGTACTTC. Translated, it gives CSARDPNRGGLAQYF.

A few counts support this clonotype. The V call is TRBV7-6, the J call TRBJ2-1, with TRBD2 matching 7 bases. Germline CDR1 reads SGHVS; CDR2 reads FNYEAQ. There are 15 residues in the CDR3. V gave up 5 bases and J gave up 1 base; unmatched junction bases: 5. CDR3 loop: CASSPTLASYNEQFF. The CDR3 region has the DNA TGTGCCAGCAGCCCTACACTAGCGTCCTACAATGAGCAGTTCTTC.

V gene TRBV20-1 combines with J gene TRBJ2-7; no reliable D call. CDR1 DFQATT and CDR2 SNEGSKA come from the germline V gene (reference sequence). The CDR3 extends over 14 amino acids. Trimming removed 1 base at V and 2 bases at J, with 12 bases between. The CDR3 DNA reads TGCAGTGCTAGAGGGACGGAATCCACCTACGAGCAGTACTTC. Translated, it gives CSARGTESTYEQYF.

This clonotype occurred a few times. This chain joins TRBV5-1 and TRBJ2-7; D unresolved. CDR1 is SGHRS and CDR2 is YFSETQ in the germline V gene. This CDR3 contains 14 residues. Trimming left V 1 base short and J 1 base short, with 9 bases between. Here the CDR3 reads CASSLLFESYEQYF. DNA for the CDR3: TGCGCCAGCAGCTTGCTTTTTGAGTCCTACGAGCAGTACTTC.

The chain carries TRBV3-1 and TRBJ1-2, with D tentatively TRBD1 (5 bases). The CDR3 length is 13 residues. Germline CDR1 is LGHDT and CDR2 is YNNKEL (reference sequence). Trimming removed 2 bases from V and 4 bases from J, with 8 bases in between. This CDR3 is CASSQSGLYGYTF. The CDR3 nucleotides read TGTGCCAGCAGCCAATCGGGGCTCTATGGCTACACCTTC.

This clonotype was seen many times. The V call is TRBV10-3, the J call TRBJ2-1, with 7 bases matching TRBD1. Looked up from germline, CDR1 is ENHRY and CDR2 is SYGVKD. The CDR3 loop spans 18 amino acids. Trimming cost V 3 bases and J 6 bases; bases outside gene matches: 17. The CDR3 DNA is TGTGCCATCAGTGACCCAACGGGGACAGCGCTGCTAGGCAATGAGCAGTTCTTC. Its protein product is CAISDPTGTALLGNEQFF.

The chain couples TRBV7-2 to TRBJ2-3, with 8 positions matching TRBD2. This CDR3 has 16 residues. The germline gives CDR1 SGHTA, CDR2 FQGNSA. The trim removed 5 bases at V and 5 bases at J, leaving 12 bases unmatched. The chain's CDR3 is CASSPRVAGSGDTQYF. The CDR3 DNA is TGTGCCAGCAGCCCCAGGGTAGCGGGAAGCGGAGATACGCAGTATTTT. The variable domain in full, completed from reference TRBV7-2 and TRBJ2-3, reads GAGVSQSPSNKVTEKGKDVELRCDPISGHTALYWYRQSLGQGLEFLIYFQGNSAPDKSGLPSDRFSAERTGGSVSTLTIQRTQQEDSAVYLCASSPRVAGSGDTQYFGPGTRLTVL.